The clone carrying this T cell receptor (beta chain) was seen a single time. Its antigen is still unknown. Method: immunoSEQ multiplex PCR; TCRdb's copy keeps in-frame clones and lacks some. The sample contains around 180,000 clones, 85% to 90% of which appear only once. This entry comes from a study of T cell responses to AZD1222 COVID-19 vaccine. Whole-study findings and limits: Spike-spanning, vaccine-associated CD4 TCRs were dominant at 160-218 and 743-854.

V lost 2 bases, J lost 4 bases, and 11 bases lay in between. This CDR3 is 14 amino acids long. The V gene's germline CDR1 is LGHDT and CDR2 YNNKEL (reference sequence). The sequence was collected from an adult in good health. The material was peripheral blood, obtained on day 0 of AZD1222 vaccination. This chain uses TRBV3-1 (or the pseudogene TRBV3-2) with TRBJ1-2, with a possible D match to TRBD1 (6 bases). The DNA of the CDR3 is TGTGCCAGCAGCCAAAGTGAGGGGGGCTATGGCTACACCTTC. As protein: CASSQSEGGYGYTF.